The T cell receptor beta chain under discussion was sequenced for a study of identical twins. TCRdb fed the 5' RACE reads into MiXCR, producing one record per CDR3 protein. The table records 410,000 or so distinct CDR3 sequences, about 18% of them present only once. Germline-derived CDR1 and CDR2 are MNHEY and SMNVEV (reference sequence). The CDR3 runs to 15 residues. Deletions cut 2 bases from V and 6 bases from J, with 17 bases between. The sample was naive T cells sorted from blood. The clonotype originates from a man between 50 and 59 years old in good health. The genes are TRBV27 and TRBJ2-7; D is tentatively TRBD1 or TRBD2 (5 bases each). The CDR3 reads CASSLTAGATTEQYF. The CDR3 DNA is TGTGCCAGCAGTTTAACGGCCGGGGCCACCACCGAGCAGTACTTC.